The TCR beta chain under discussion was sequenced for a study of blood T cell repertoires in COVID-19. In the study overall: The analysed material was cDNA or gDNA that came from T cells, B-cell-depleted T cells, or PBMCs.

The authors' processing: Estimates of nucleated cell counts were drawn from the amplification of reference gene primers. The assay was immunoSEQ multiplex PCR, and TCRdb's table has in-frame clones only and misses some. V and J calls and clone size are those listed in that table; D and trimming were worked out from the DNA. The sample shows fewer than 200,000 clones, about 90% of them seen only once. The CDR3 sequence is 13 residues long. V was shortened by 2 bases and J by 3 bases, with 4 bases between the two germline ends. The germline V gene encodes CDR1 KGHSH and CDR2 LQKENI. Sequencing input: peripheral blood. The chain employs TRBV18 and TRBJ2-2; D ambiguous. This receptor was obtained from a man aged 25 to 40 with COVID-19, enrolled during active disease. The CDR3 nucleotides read TGTGCCAGCTCACCAGAGGACACCGGGGAGCTGTTTTTT. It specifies CASSPEDTGELFF.